This T cell receptor (beta chain) is drawn from a study of cytomegalovirus exposure and HLA in healthy donors. V lost 2 bases and J 0 bases, leaving 12 bases between the germline ends. The CDR3 loop spans 16 amino acids. Germline V gives CDR1 MNHNS, CDR2 SASEGT. Clones were read by immunoSEQ multiplex PCR, and TCRdb kept only the in-frame ones, dropping some. The repertoire holds about 79,000 clones, with 93% as singletons. The TCR was taken from a woman in her twenties or thirties in good health and CMV-seronegative. Sequences were obtained from PBMCs. V and J are TRBV6-1 and TRBJ2-3, with unresolved D. Written as DNA, the CDR3 is TGTGCCAGCAGTGAACTCGCAAGTACTAGCACAGATACGCAGTATTTT. This codes for CASSELASTSTDTQYF.